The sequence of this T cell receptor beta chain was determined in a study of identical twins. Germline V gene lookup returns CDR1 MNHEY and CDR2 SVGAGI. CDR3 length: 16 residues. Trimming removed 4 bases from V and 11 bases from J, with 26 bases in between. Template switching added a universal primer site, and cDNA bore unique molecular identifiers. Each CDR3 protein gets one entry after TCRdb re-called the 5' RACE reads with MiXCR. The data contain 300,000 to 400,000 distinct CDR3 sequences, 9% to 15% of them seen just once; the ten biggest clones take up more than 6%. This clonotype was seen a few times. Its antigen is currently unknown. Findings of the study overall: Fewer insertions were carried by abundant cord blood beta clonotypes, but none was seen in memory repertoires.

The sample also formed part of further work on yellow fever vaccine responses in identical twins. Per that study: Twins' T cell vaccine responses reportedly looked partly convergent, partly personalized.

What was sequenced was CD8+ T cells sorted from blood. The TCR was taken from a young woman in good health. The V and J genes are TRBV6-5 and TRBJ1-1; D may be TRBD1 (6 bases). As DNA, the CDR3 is TGTGCCAGCAGTTCTCCAATCTTGAGACAGGTGCCCGCGGCTTTCTTT. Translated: CASSSPILRQVPAAFF.